Below, one TCR beta chain is given with its context. Its matching antigen is unknown. Per the germline V gene, CDR1 is SGHRS and CDR2 is YFSETQ. With 3 bases removed from V and 6 bases from J, the gap between germline ends came to 6 bases. The CDR3 sequence is 11 residues long. The PCR was carried out with 60 Vbeta primers and 13 Jbeta primers. The method was immunoSEQ multiplex PCR; TCRdb's version includes in-frame clones alone and lacks a portion of them. The profile shows about 160,000 clones, about two thirds of them singletons. The data are from a study of cytomegalovirus exposure and HLA in healthy donors. Study-level points and caveats: Some highly shared sequence variants likely arose as a pipeline artifact.

Samples came from healthy bone marrow donors. This rearrangement joins TRBV5-1 to TRBJ1-2, with D unresolved. Sequenced sample: PBMCs. The receptor was isolated from a woman between 18 and 29 years old in good health and CMV-seronegative. For the CDR3, the DNA is TGCGCCAGCAGCTCGGAGGATGGCTACACCTTC. This encodes CASSSEDGYTF. Together with reference TRBV5-1 and TRBJ1-2, the CDR3 gives the full variable domain: KAGVTQTPRYLIKTRGQQVTLSCSPISGHRSVSWYQQTPGQGLQFLFEYFSETQRNKGNFPGRFSGRQFSNSRSEMNVSTLELGDSALYLCASSSEDGYTFGSGTRLTVV.